This record concerns one TCR beta chain sequence. The antigen remains undetermined. The data stem from a study of cytomegalovirus exposure and HLA in healthy donors. Study-wide results and caveats: The likely origin of a cluster of highly shared sequence variants was a sequencing artifact. Presence/absence analysis assumed near-uniform sequencing depth across donors.

PCR primers comprised 60 Vbeta and 13 Jbeta primers. In the source study's methods: Later work found 80 million to 85 million unique TCR beta chains, with 9.5 million to 14 million shared. The repertoire was sequenced with immunoSEQ multiplex PCR; TCRdb's copy has only in-frame clones and lacks some. The DNA gave D and trimming, while V, J and clone size come from that table. The table has some 150,000 clones, 60% to 80% seen once. Sampled while nominally healthy, donors likely had unrecorded immune exposures. V was pared by 1 base and J by 5 bases, with 12 bases between. The germline CDR1 and CDR2 sequences are SGHVS and FQNEAQ. This CDR3 region has 16 residues.

V and J are TRBV7-8 and TRBJ1-6; the D is unclear. The material sequenced was PBMCs. The clonotype comes from a man aged 55-75 years in good health and CMV-seronegative. CDR3 loop: CASSLEQRLNNSPLHF. Written as DNA, the CDR3 is TGTGCCAGCAGCTTAGAACAACGCCTTAATAATTCACCCCTCCACTTT. The variable domain in full, with the rest retrieved from reference TRBV7-8 and TRBJ1-6, is GAGVSQSPRYKVAKRGQDVALRCDPISGHVSLFWYQQALGQGPEFLTYFQNEAQLDKSGLPSDRFFAERPEGSVSTLKIQRTQQEDSAVYLCASSLEQRLNNSPLHFGNGTRLTVT.